This paragraph covers one T cell receptor beta chain sequence. The germline V gene encodes CDR1 MNHEY and CDR2 SVGAGI. CDR3 length equals 13 residues. Trimming removed 6 bases from V and 10 bases from J; junction bases left unmatched: 8. The record originates from a study of radiation and T cells in renal cell carcinoma. Time point described: blood 4 weeks post-SBRT, at nephrectomy. Treatment denoted: 15 Gy SBRT to primary tumor, nephrectomy 4 weeks later. Libraries were prepared by immunoSEQ multiplex PCR; TCRdb keeps only in-frame clonotypes and omits some of them. The sample shows around 170,000 clones, 88% of them seen only once.

The TCR comes from a woman aged 45-59 years with renal cell carcinoma. Source: blood, taken from a patient whose treatment included radiotherapy and nephrectomy. The chain carries TRBV6-5 and TRBJ1-4, with 7 nucleotides matching TRBD1. CDR3 coding DNA: TGTGCCAGCAGAAGGACAGGCAGAGGAAAACTGTTTTTT. Encoded protein: CASRRTGRGKLFF.